This is a list of T cell receptor beta chains from one sample in a study of T cell repertoires in cytomegalovirus infection. MiXCR, run by TCRdb on the reads, gives a single entry per CDR3 protein. The sample records under 250,000 distinct CDR3 sequences, about 12% being singletons. Sequenced: PBMCs. The receptor set was obtained from a human donor in good health (CMV status not recorded). Some clones in this sample may be carry-over from other donors' samples. Both conserved end residues are part of each CDR3.

V	J	CDR3
TRBV29-1	TRBJ2-7	CSVGTAQSSYEQYF
TRBV19	TRBJ2-6	CGSMGHYSLSGANVLTF
TRBV7-2	TRBJ2-5	CASSLLAGGPWETQYF
TRBV5-1	TRBJ1-1	CASSTQQGMNTEAFF
TRBV5-4	TRBJ2-5	CASSSAKGEVETQYF
TRBV20-1	TRBJ2-7	CSARVASGRAYEQYF
TRBV20-1	TRBJ2-4	CSARSGGVEAKNIQYF
TRBV10-3	TRBJ1-1	CAISGGGLNTEAFF
TRBV5-1	TRBJ2-3	CASSLGLDSGTQYF
TRBV24-1	TRBJ2-3	CATSDLYTDTQYF
TRBV6-6	TRBJ1-2	CAGGGAGTTSDGYTF
TRBV7-2	TRBJ2-7	CASSQTGYEQYF
TRBV3-1	TRBJ2-5	CASSQGGGTPTKIQYF
TRBV6-6	TRBJ2-3	CASRHLAGYTTDTQYF
TRBV12-3/TRBV12-4	TRBJ1-4	CASSRTGGNEKLFF
TRBV9	TRBJ1-2	CASSAKGPGQVSGGYGYTF
TRBV5-1	TRBJ2-3	CASSLLTGEDTQYF
TRBV7-2	TRBJ2-1	CASRGGYNEQFF
TRBV29-1	TRBJ2-1	CSVTGTELEQFF
TRBV7-2	TRBJ1-1	CASSQPRTTNTEAFF
TRBV7-9	TRBJ1-1	CASSFSGTGRNTEAFF
TRBV20-1	TRBJ2-7	CSAAQTDPNSEQYF
TRBV19	TRBJ1-5	CASTRGGSNQPQHF
TRBV6-1	TRBJ2-3	CASSELRGDTQYF
TRBV7-2	TRBJ1-5	CASSLRTGGGNQPQHF